This TCR beta chain was documented in a study of T cell responses to AZD1222 COVID-19 vaccine. The study, taken as a whole, reports: It should be noted that donors were predominantly white British and more often female, and clonal diversity was possibly underestimated. Baseline antibody screening turned up just a handful of seropositive AZD1222 recipients. Sampling captured repertoires only after the peak T cell response. Spike-wide vaccine-associated CD4 TCRs dominated at 160-218 and 743-854.

Regarding this clone: Its cognate antigen is unknown.

Clones were read by immunoSEQ multiplex PCR, and TCRdb kept only the in-frame ones, dropping some. The profile covers about 110,000 clones, with roughly nine tenths appearing a single time and about 3.3% taken by the ten largest. This CDR3 has 15 residues. V shed 3 bases and J 4 bases; nucleotides not matched to a gene: 9. From germline, CDR1 is GTSNPN and CDR2 SVGIG (reference sequence). The specimen comprised peripheral blood, sampled on day 0 of MenACWY control vaccination. The chain couples TRBV30 to TRBJ2-5, with TRBD2 matching 9 bases. The origin of this receptor is an adult in good health. CDR3 coding DNA: TGTGCCTGGAGCAGAACCGGACTAGCGATAGAGACCCAGTACTTC. It specifies CAWSRTGLAIETQYF.